This is a list of T cell receptor beta chains from one sample in a study of T-cell memory formation after mild COVID-19. MiXCR was run by TCRdb on the 5' RACE reads, yielding one entry per CDR3 protein. The table shows roughly 280,000 distinct CDR3 sequences, with under 8.5% occurring only once. What was sequenced was PBMCs or a T cell subset sorted from them (not recorded which). The receptors come from a young man who had mild COVID-19 (a few samples of this study predate the infection). Cell type and time point are not known. Each CDR3 is given with its conserved first and last residue. Fields, in order: D gene, V gene, J gene, clone size, CDR3 DNA, CDR3 protein. D genes are given only for firm matches. Some rows mark clone size as missing; the rest say once, few, many or name a class of expanded clone.

D gene: TRBD1; V gene: TRBV15; J gene: TRBJ2-1; clone size: few; CDR3 DNA: TGTGCCACCAGAGGCAGGGGGACCTACAATGAGCAGTTCTTC; CDR3 protein: CATRGRGTYNEQFF
D gene: TRBD1; V gene: TRBV6-5; J gene: TRBJ1-6; clone size: .; CDR3 DNA: TGTGCCAGCAGTTTGGACAGGGGGCTCGCCTATAATTCACCCCTCCACTTT; CDR3 protein: CASSLDRGLAYNSPLHF
D gene: .; V gene: TRBV7-9; J gene: TRBJ2-3; clone size: .; CDR3 DNA: TGTGCCAGCAGTTCCCTACAGGGGGCTACTAGCGGGGACACAGATACGCAGTATTTT; CDR3 protein: CASSSLQGATSGDTDTQYF
D gene: .; V gene: TRBV7-2; J gene: TRBJ1-1; clone size: .; CDR3 DNA: TGTGCCAGCAGCGTACAGAGGGCGAACACTGAAGCTTTCTTT; CDR3 protein: CASSVQRANTEAFF
D gene: .; V gene: TRBV3-2; J gene: TRBJ1-6; clone size: .; CDR3 DNA: TGTGCCAGCAGCCCCCGACAGGGCGATTCACCCCTCCACTTT; CDR3 protein: CASSPRQGDSPLHF
D gene: TRBD1; V gene: TRBV7-9; J gene: TRBJ2-2; clone size: .; CDR3 DNA: TGTGCCAACAAGCCCGGGACAGAGAACACCGGGGAGCTGTTTTTT; CDR3 protein: CANKPGTENTGELFF
D gene: .; V gene: TRBV7-2; J gene: TRBJ2-5; clone size: .; CDR3 DNA: TGTGCCAGCAGCGCGGACATGTCGCGTGGGGAGACCCAGTACTTC; CDR3 protein: CASSADMSRGETQYF
D gene: TRBD2; V gene: TRBV9; J gene: TRBJ2-3; clone size: few; CDR3 DNA: TGTGCCAGCAGCGTAGCTCCCAGGGAGGGTGGTACGCAGTATTTT; CDR3 protein: CASSVAPREGGTQYF
D gene: .; V gene: TRBV20-1; J gene: TRBJ1-5; clone size: few; CDR3 DNA: TGCAGTGCTAGAGTGGGGAGGGGGGTTCAGCCCCAGCATTTT; CDR3 protein: CSARVGRGVQPQHF
D gene: .; V gene: TRBV5-5; J gene: TRBJ2-6; clone size: many; CDR3 DNA: TGTGCCAGCAGCTTGGTCGGTTCCCTACACGGGGCCAACGTCCTGACTTTC; CDR3 protein: CASSLVGSLHGANVLTF
D gene: TRBD2; V gene: TRBV12-3/TRBV12-4; J gene: TRBJ2-1; clone size: .; CDR3 DNA: TGTGCCAGCAGTTTCGGCCTGAGCGGGACCGAGTTCTTC; CDR3 protein: CASSFGLSGTEFF
D gene: .; V gene: TRBV24-1; J gene: TRBJ2-1; clone size: many; CDR3 DNA: TGTGCCACCAGAGATCCAGGACTAAATACCGACAATGAGCAGTTCTTC; CDR3 protein: CATRDPGLNTDNEQFF
D gene: .; V gene: TRBV18; J gene: TRBJ2-7; clone size: .; CDR3 DNA: TGTGCCAGCTCACAGGAAGACAGCTACTACGAGCAGTACTTC; CDR3 protein: CASSQEDSYYEQYF
D gene: TRBD2; V gene: TRBV20-1; J gene: TRBJ2-1; clone size: many; CDR3 DNA: TGCAGTGCTGAGACTAGCGGGGGTGACTCCTACAATGAGCAGTTCTTC; CDR3 protein: CSAETSGGDSYNEQFF
D gene: .; V gene: TRBV4-3; J gene: TRBJ1-1; clone size: once; CDR3 DNA: TGCGCCAGCAGCCAAGGTATGGGAAACACTGAAGATTTCTTT; CDR3 protein: CASSQGMGNTEDFF
D gene: .; V gene: TRBV20-1; J gene: TRBJ2-1; clone size: .; CDR3 DNA: TGCAGTGCTAGCCCGTGGGGGGAGCAGTTCTTC; CDR3 protein: CSASPWGEQFF
D gene: .; V gene: TRBV6-5; J gene: TRBJ1-2; clone size: .; CDR3 DNA: TGTGCCAGCAGTTCGGGTATAGGCTACACCTTC; CDR3 protein: CASSSGIGYTF
D gene: .; V gene: TRBV28; J gene: TRBJ2-5; clone size: many; CDR3 DNA: TGTGCCAGCAGGAGAGGGTGGGAGACCCAGTACTTC; CDR3 protein: CASRRGWETQYF
D gene: .; V gene: TRBV4-3; J gene: TRBJ2-1; clone size: .; CDR3 DNA: TGCGCCAGCAGCCAAGTAACCGCGGGTGAGCAGTTCTTC; CDR3 protein: CASSQVTAGEQFF
D gene: .; V gene: TRBV6-4; J gene: TRBJ1-5; clone size: few; CDR3 DNA: TGTGCCAGCAGTGCGGAAGAAAATCAGCCCCAGCATTTT; CDR3 protein: CASSAEENQPQHF
D gene: .; V gene: TRBV10-3; J gene: TRBJ2-1; clone size: few; CDR3 DNA: TGTGCCTCCACGGGCCGGGGGCTCGTCTATGAGCAGTTCTTC; CDR3 protein: CASTGRGLVYEQFF
D gene: TRBD1; V gene: TRBV6-1; J gene: TRBJ1-3; clone size: .; CDR3 DNA: TGTGCCAGCAGTCTCCTACGATCCGGGACAGATGAAAACACCATATATTTT; CDR3 protein: CASSLLRSGTDENTIYF
D gene: .; V gene: TRBV7-3; J gene: TRBJ2-5; clone size: .; CDR3 DNA: TGTGCCAGCAGCTTAATGACAAGGGGGACTCAAGAGACCCAGTACTTC; CDR3 protein: CASSLMTRGTQETQYF
D gene: .; V gene: TRBV11-3; J gene: TRBJ1-3; clone size: once; CDR3 DNA: TGTGCCAGCAGCATAGGGGGGACCTCTGGAAACACCATATATTTT; CDR3 protein: CASSIGGTSGNTIYF
D gene: .; V gene: TRBV29-1; J gene: TRBJ2-5; clone size: .; CDR3 DNA: TGCAGCGTTCGGCAGCTCCAAGAGACCCAGTACTTC; CDR3 protein: CSVRQLQETQYF
D gene: .; V gene: TRBV28; J gene: TRBJ1-6; clone size: few; CDR3 DNA: TGTGCCGCTCGGACTCGGCATTCACCCCTCCACTTT; CDR3 protein: CAARTRHSPLHF
D gene: .; V gene: TRBV20-1; J gene: TRBJ1-1; clone size: .; CDR3 DNA: TGCAGTGCTGGACCCCGGCGCGCTGAAGCTTTCTTT; CDR3 protein: CSAGPRRAEAFF
D gene: TRBD2; V gene: TRBV5-1; J gene: TRBJ2-1; clone size: many; CDR3 DNA: TGCGCCAGCAGCTTAATGCGGGGGGCCCGAACGGGTGAGCAGTTCTTC; CDR3 protein: CASSLMRGARTGEQFF
D gene: TRBD2; V gene: TRBV20-1; J gene: TRBJ2-5; clone size: .; CDR3 DNA: TGCAGTGCTACCTCCGGACTAGAAGAGACCCAGTACTTC; CDR3 protein: CSATSGLEETQYF
D gene: .; V gene: TRBV2; J gene: TRBJ1-6; clone size: few; CDR3 DNA: TGTGCCAGCAGTGATATGAGGGGAGGGAATTCACCCCTCCACTTT; CDR3 protein: CASSDMRGGNSPLHF
D gene: TRBD1; V gene: TRBV7-8; J gene: TRBJ2-2; clone size: .; CDR3 DNA: TGTGCCAGCAGCTCGGGACAGTTCGCCGGGGAGCTGTTTTTT; CDR3 protein: CASSSGQFAGELFF
D gene: .; V gene: TRBV7-2; J gene: TRBJ2-6; clone size: .; CDR3 DNA: TGTGCCAGCAAGTTTCTCTCTGGGGCCAACGTCCTGACTTTC; CDR3 protein: CASKFLSGANVLTF
D gene: .; V gene: TRBV3-1; J gene: TRBJ2-2; clone size: few; CDR3 DNA: TGTGCCAGCAGCCAAGACGACCCCAACACCGGGGAGCTGTTTTTT; CDR3 protein: CASSQDDPNTGELFF
D gene: .; V gene: TRBV30; J gene: TRBJ2-1; clone size: .; CDR3 DNA: TGTGCCTGGAGTGTACGGGGCAATGAGCAGTTCTTC; CDR3 protein: CAWSVRGNEQFF
D gene: TRBD1; V gene: TRBV11-2; J gene: TRBJ2-3; clone size: .; CDR3 DNA: TGTGCCAGCAGCCTGGGACAGGTCAGACCAGATACGCAGTATTTT; CDR3 protein: CASSLGQVRPDTQYF
D gene: TRBD1; V gene: TRBV5-1; J gene: TRBJ1-1; clone size: many; CDR3 DNA: TGCGCCAGCAGCTTGGCAGGGGGCGAGGACACTGAAGCTTTCTTT; CDR3 protein: CASSLAGGEDTEAFF
D gene: .; V gene: TRBV21-1; J gene: TRBJ2-5; clone size: .; CDR3 DNA: TGTGCCAGCAGCAAAGCGGGTGGCGGGGGTAAGGGGACCGAGACCCAGTACTTC; CDR3 protein: CASSKAGGGGKGTETQYF
D gene: TRBD1; V gene: TRBV29-1; J gene: TRBJ1-1; clone size: .; CDR3 DNA: TGCAGCGTTGTACAGGGGGCGCGTATCGCTGAAGCTTTCTTT; CDR3 protein: CSVVQGARIAEAFF
D gene: .; V gene: TRBV20-1; J gene: TRBJ2-7; clone size: .; CDR3 DNA: TGCAGTGCCCCTTGGATCGGGGAGCAGTACTTC; CDR3 protein: CSAPWIGEQYF
D gene: .; V gene: TRBV7-9; J gene: TRBJ2-3; clone size: .; CDR3 DNA: TGTGCCAGCAGCTCCAGAGAGGGGGGGGATACGCAGTATTTT; CDR3 protein: CASSSREGGDTQYF
D gene: .; V gene: TRBV7-9; J gene: TRBJ2-1; clone size: many; CDR3 DNA: TGTGCCAGCAGCTCGAGGGGGGGCCTCGGAGTTAATGAGCAGTTCTTC; CDR3 protein: CASSSRGGLGVNEQFF